The 9 T cell receptor beta chains below all came from one sample that was sequenced in a study of blood T cell repertoires in COVID-19. The assay was immunoSEQ multiplex PCR, and TCRdb's table has in-frame clones only and misses some. This sample has 60,000 or so clones, with 70% to 90% found just once. Specimen: peripheral blood. Receptors were obtained from a human donor in a cohort sampled during active COVID-19.

In nucleotides, the CDR3 is TGTGCCAGCAGTAAATGGACAGGGGGGATATACGAGCAGTACTTC. Its protein product is CASSKWTGGIYEQYF. The V gene is TRBV5-4, the J gene TRBJ2-7; TRBD1 matches at 10 bases. V shed 5 bases and J 4 bases; nucleotides not matched to a gene: 9. The germline V gene encodes CDR1 SGHNT and CDR2 YYREEE (reference sequence). The CDR3 is made up of 15 amino acids. The full variable domain, with the rest looked up from reference TRBV5-4 and TRBJ2-7, is ETGVTQSPTHLIKTRGQQVTLRCSSQSGHNTVSWYQQALGQGPQFIFQYYREEENGRGNFPPRFSGLQFPNYSSELNVNALELDDSALYLCASSKWTGGIYEQYFGPGTRLTVT.

V gene TRBV19 combines with J gene TRBJ2-7; 7 bases agree with TRBD1. The CDR3 is made up of 16 amino acids. The germline V gene encodes CDR1 LNHDA and CDR2 SQIVND (reference sequence). The J segment lost 2 bases and the V segment lost 6 bases, leaving 13 bases of the junction unmatched. The CDR3 loop is CASSPSTTGYPYEQYF. The CDR3 DNA follows: TGTGCCAGTAGCCCTTCCACGACAGGGTATCCCTACGAGCAGTACTTC.

The chain recombines TRBV29-1 with TRBJ2-5, with TRBD1 matching 7 bases. The V and J ends lost 4 bases and 2 bases, in that order; junction bases with no gene match: 4. This CDR3 is 13 amino acids long. From germline, CDR1 is SQVTM and CDR2 ANQGSEA. DNA of the CDR3: TGCAGCGTTGTAGGGGGCCGTCAAGAGACCCAGTACTTC. It is translated as CSVVGGRQETQYF.

This chain joins TRBV10-3 and TRBJ1-1; D uncertain. The CDR3 loop spans 13 amino acids. Looked up from germline, CDR1 is ENHRY and CDR2 is SYGVKD. Trimming removed 0 bases from V and 12 bases from J, with 14 bases in between. The CDR3 sequence is CAISESSRPVSFF. CDR3 DNA: TGTGCCATCAGTGAGTCGAGTCGTCCGGTATCTTTCTTT.

The rearrangement links TRBV5-5 to TRBJ2-5, with D perhaps matching TRBD2 (5 bases). There are 14 residues in the CDR3. V gave up 3 bases and J gave up 2 bases, with 11 bases separating them. Germline V CDR1 and CDR2: SGHKS, YYEKEE (reference sequence). The CDR3 nucleotides are TGTGCCAGCAGCTCCGGGATCACACAAGAGACCCAGTACTTC. Its protein is CASSSGITQETQYF.

V is TRBV6-5 and J is TRBJ1-1; weak D call: TRBD1 (6 bases). Trimming cost V 4 bases and J 1 base, with 10 bases left between them. The germline V gene encodes CDR1 MNHEY and CDR2 SVGAGI. The CDR3 runs to 14 residues. The CDR3 DNA follows: TGTGCCAGCAGTTCGCCAGGGGAGAACACTGAAGCTTTCTTT. Protein product: CASSSPGENTEAFF.

The chain couples TRBV25-1 to TRBJ2-7; 10 positions match TRBD1. V shed 3 bases and J 3 bases; nucleotides not matched to a gene: 5. Germline values: CDR1 MGHDK, CDR2 SYGVNS. This CDR3 spans 15 amino acids. CDR3 DNA sequence: TGTGCCAGCAGTGATTCAGGACAGGGGGTCTACGAGCAGTACTTC. It specifies CASSDSGQGVYEQYF.

The rearrangement uses TRBV7-9 and TRBJ2-2, with a possible D match to TRBD2 (5 bases). Germline assignment: CDR1 SEHNR and CDR2 FQNEAQ (reference sequence). The CDR3 length is 15 residues. V lost 5 bases and J 5 bases, leaving 15 bases between the germline ends. CDR3 DNA sequence: TGTGCCAGCAGCCGAGACCGGGGTATGACCGGGGAGCTGTTTTTT. Translating it yields CASSRDRGMTGELFF.

V and J are TRBV7-2 and TRBJ2-7; 8 positions match TRBD2. This CDR3 contains 14 residues. CDR1 SGHTA and CDR2 FQGNSA come from the germline V gene. V trimming: 4 bases; J trimming: 3 bases; junction bases outside the gene matches: 5. This CDR3 reads CASSSTGLGYEQYF. The CDR3 DNA follows: TGTGCCAGCAGCTCAACGGGACTAGGCTACGAGCAGTACTTC.